Shown below are 24 T cell receptor beta chains from a single sample sequenced in a study of vaccination and CD4 T cells after COVID-19. Described treatment: roughly 10-day PBMC culture with coronavirus spike peptide pools or control peptides (ViraFEST assay). Sequencing of DNA taken from cultured CD4+ T cells relied on the Oncomine TCR Beta short-read assay. TCRdb independently ran MiXCR on the PCR reads; one entry per CDR3 protein. The table records approximately 20,000 distinct CDR3 sequences, almost 50% of them present only once. Their antigen targets remain unknown. The sample taken for sequencing was CD4+ T cells from blood, cultured in vitro. Every receptor here comes from a human donor who had recovered from COVID-19.

The chain combines TRBV4-3 with TRBJ1-1; no clear D gene. Trimming cost V 2 bases and J 3 bases, with 10 bases left between them. The CDR3 is 14 amino acids. Germline V CDR1 and CDR2: LGHNA, YSLEER. The CDR3: CASSQHHRDTEAFF. The CDR3 bases are TGCGCCAGCAGCCAACACCACCGGGACACTGAAGCTTTCTTT.

The CDR3 nucleotides read TGTGCCAGCAGTGCTCTTCAGGGAGGGGATGTAAAACTGTTTTTT. It specifies CASSALQGGDVKLFF. The chain couples TRBV27 to TRBJ1-4, with D maybe TRBD1 (5 bases). The germline V gene encodes CDR1 MNHEY and CDR2 SMNVEV (reference sequence). V shed 5 bases and J shed 10 bases, with 20 bases lying between them. The CDR3 runs to 15 residues. Full variable domain (remainder filled in from reference TRBV27 and TRBJ1-4): EAQVTQNPRYLITVTGKKLTVTCSQNMNHEYMSWYRQDPGLGLRQIYYSMNVEVTDKGDVPEGYKVSRKEKRNFPLILESPSPNQTSLYFCASSALQGGDVKLFFGSGTQLSVL.

The chain employs TRBV7-3 and TRBJ2-3; TRBD2 matches at 8 bases. The germline gives CDR1 SGHTA, CDR2 FQGTGA. The CDR3 totals 17 residues. Unmatched junction bases numbered 10, after V lost 5 bases and J lost 0 bases. CDR3 residues: CASSPTRLAGSTDTQYF. The CDR3 DNA follows: TGTGCCAGCAGCCCGACCCGGCTAGCGGGCAGCACAGATACGCAGTATTTT.

The chain has TRBV2 and TRBJ2-3; 7 nucleotides line up with TRBD2. Per germline, CDR1 SNHLY and CDR2 FYNNEI. V was pared by 7 bases and J by 2 bases, with 12 bases of the junction left unmatched. The CDR3 consists of 16 residues. CDR3 coding DNA: TGTGCCAGCATCCCACGGGCTAGCGGAAACACAGATACGCAGTATTTT. As protein: CASIPRASGNTDTQYF. Together with reference TRBV2 and TRBJ2-3, the CDR3 gives the full variable domain: EPEVTQTPSHQVTQMGQEVILRCVPISNHLYFYWYRQILGQKVEFLVSFYNNEISEKSEIFDDQFSVERPDGSNFTLKIRSTKLEDSAMYFCASIPRASGNTDTQYFGPGTRLTVL.

In DNA, the CDR3 is TGTGCCAGCAGCTTATCGGCTAATGGCTACACCTTC. It encodes CASSLSANGYTF. The chain joins TRBV7-2 to TRBJ1-2; D remains ambiguous. V shed 2 bases and J shed 6 bases, with 7 bases lying between them. The CDR3 extends over 12 amino acids. Germline lookup yields CDR1 SGHTA and CDR2 FQGNSA.

This clonotype was detected only once. V gene TRBV20-1 combines with J gene TRBJ2-7; 7 bases align to TRBD2. Germline trimming cut 2 bases from V and 2 bases from J; bases unmatched to any gene: 15. CDR3 length: 17 amino acids. Germline CDR1 is DFQATT and CDR2 is SNEGSKA (reference sequence). The CDR3 coding sequence is TGCAGTGCTAGATCCCATAAAGCGGGACGGATCGCCTACGAGCAGTACTTC. As protein: CSARSHKAGRIAYEQYF.

This clonotype has only a few counts. The rearrangement uses TRBV6-1 and TRBJ1-1; D is undetermined. The CDR3 runs 14 residues. Germline CDR1 MNHNS, CDR2 SASEGT. V was pared by 5 bases and J by 1 base, with 11 bases between. Written as DNA, the CDR3 is TGTGCCAGCAGTCCCCAGGACGGGAACACTGAAGCTTTCTTT. It codes for CASSPQDGNTEAFF.

This clonotype appeared a few times. V and J are TRBV6-1 and TRBJ2-3, with D possibly matching TRBD1 (6 bases). CDR3 length equals 12 residues. Trimming cost V 6 bases and J 3 bases, with 7 bases left between them. The V gene's germline CDR1 is MNHNS and CDR2 SASEGT. CDR3: CASSQGTDTQYF. The CDR3 nucleotides read TGTGCCAGCAGCCAGGGGACAGATACGCAGTATTTT.

The rearrangement uses TRBV12-3 or TRBV12-4 and TRBJ1-4; D call uncertain. The CDR3 loop spans 14 amino acids. V shed 7 bases and J shed 7 bases, with 16 bases lying between them. CDR3 in amino acids: CASTSPLNREKLFF. The CDR3 nucleotides are TGTGCCAGCACCTCCCCATTAAACCGTGAAAAACTGTTTTTT.

By proportion, this clonotype is medium-sized. The V gene is TRBV20-1, the J gene TRBJ2-2; the match to TRBD2 covers 10 bases. The CDR3 totals 16 residues. V shed 3 bases, J shed 5 bases, and the junction held 9 bases outside the gene matches. Germline V gene sequence: CDR1 DFQATT, CDR2 SNEGSKA (reference sequence). The DNA for the CDR3 is TGCAGTGCTAGCGCTCCTAGCGGGAGAGCTACCGGGGAGCTGTTTTTT. Protein product: CSASAPSGRATGELFF.

V gene TRBV6-4 combines with J gene TRBJ1-5; the match to TRBD1 covers 9 bases. The CDR3 contains 15 residues. V shed 6 bases and J 4 bases; nucleotides not matched to a gene: 7. From germline, CDR1 is MRHNA and CDR2 SNTAGT. The CDR3 nucleotides are TGTGCCAGCAGCCAAACTGGGACAGGGAATCAGCCCCAGCATTTT. Translation gives CASSQTGTGNQPQHF.

This chain links TRBV4-1 with TRBJ1-1; D is undetermined. V was trimmed by 5 bases and J by 1 base, leaving 11 bases between them. Germline V gives CDR1 MGHRA, CDR2 YSYEKL. The CDR3 loop spans 14 amino acids. In DNA form, the CDR3 reads TGCGCCAGCAGCTCTCCGTGGGCGAACACTGAAGCTTTCTTT. It specifies CASSSPWANTEAFF.

This sequence joins TRBV30 and TRBJ1-1; D perhaps matches TRBD1 (5 bases). The CDR3 contains 12 residues. Germline V gene lookup returns CDR1 GTSNPN and CDR2 SVGIG (reference sequence). V shed 5 bases and J shed 2 bases, with 9 bases lying between them. The CDR3 protein is CAWQGGNTEAFF. The CDR3 DNA reads as TGTGCCTGGCAGGGAGGAAACACTGAAGCTTTCTTT. Together with reference TRBV30 and TRBJ1-1, the CDR3 gives the full variable domain: SQTIHQWPATLVQPVGSPLSLECTVEGTSNPNLYWYRQAAGRGLQLLFYSVGIGQISSEVPQNLSASRPQDRQFILSSKKLLLSDSGFYLCAWQGGNTEAFFGQGTRLTVV.

The chain is built from TRBV6-5 and TRBJ1-4, with D unclear. Trimming took off 0 bases at V and 0 bases at J, with 8 bases between the two ends. CDR1 is MNHEY and CDR2 is SVGAGI in the germline V gene. The CDR3 consists of 16 residues. CDR3: CASSYSTPATNEKLFF. The DNA of the CDR3 is TGTGCCAGCAGTTACTCGACCCCCGCAACTAATGAAAAACTGTTTTTT.

This clonotype occurred a few times. The chain uses TRBV7-9 and TRBJ1-2; no clear D. Germline V CDR1 and CDR2: SEHNR, FQNEAQ (reference sequence). V was clipped by 5 bases and J by 3 bases, with 10 bases between them. The CDR3 sequence is 13 residues long. CDR3 in DNA: TGTGCCAGCAGCCCCTTTAGGGACTATGGCTACACCTTC. Encoded protein: CASSPFRDYGYTF. Looking up the rest from reference TRBV7-9 and TRBJ1-2 gives the full variable domain: DTGVSQNPRHKITKRGQNVTFRCDPISEHNRLYWYRQTLGQGPEFLTYFQNEAQLEKSRLLSDRFSAERPKGSFSTLEIQRTEQGDSAMYLCASSPFRDYGYTFGSGTRLTVV.

This sequence joins TRBV7-9 and TRBJ1-1, with D possibly matching TRBD1 (6 bases). The V end was cut by 7 bases, the J end by 3 bases, with 15 bases between. The CDR3 is 14 residues long. CDR1 and CDR2 (germline): SEHNR, FQNEAQ (reference sequence). The CDR3 nucleotides are TGTGCCAGCACCCTACAGGGTCTTTACACTGAAGCTTTCTTT. It is translated as CASTLQGLYTEAFF. The full variable domain, with the rest looked up from reference TRBV7-9 and TRBJ1-1, is DTGVSQNPRHKITKRGQNVTFRCDPISEHNRLYWYRQTLGQGPEFLTYFQNEAQLEKSRLLSDRFSAERPKGSFSTLEIQRTEQGDSAMYLCASTLQGLYTEAFFGQGTRLTVV.

This chain links TRBV5-1 with TRBJ1-2, with TRBD1 matching 8 bases. The CDR3 runs to 14 residues. The trim removed 3 bases at V and 7 bases at J, leaving 8 bases unmatched. Looked up from germline, CDR1 is SGHRS and CDR2 is YFSETQ. The CDR3 region has the DNA TGCGCCAGCAGCTACTACGGGACAGGCGCTGGCTACACCTTC. Amino acids: CASSYYGTGAGYTF.

The J gene is TRBJ2-2, the V gene TRBV28; D perhaps matches TRBD1 (6 bases). CDR1 is MDHEN and CDR2 is SYDVKM in the germline V gene. This CDR3 is 14 amino acids long. Trimming took off 6 bases at V and 3 bases at J, with 11 bases between the two ends. DNA of the CDR3: TGTGCCAGCAGCCCCGGACAGCACACCGGGGAGCTGTTTTTT. Residues: CASSPGQHTGELFF.

A few counts support this clonotype. This sequence joins TRBV6-1 and TRBJ1-5; 8 bases are a match to TRBD1. Germline V gives CDR1 MNHNS, CDR2 SASEGT. The junction had 5 bases not matched to a gene; V was cut back by 7 bases and J by 0 bases. CDR3 length: 15 amino acids. This chain's CDR3 is CASKRGQGSNQPQHF. In nucleotides, the CDR3 is TGTGCCAGCAAGAGAGGACAGGGTAGCAATCAGCCCCAGCATTTT.

The genes are TRBV21-1 and TRBJ2-7; the listed D gene, TRBD1, was not tested against the DNA. TRBV21-1 is assigned pseudogene status. The CDR3 is 14 amino acids. This CDR3 is CASSNGTPPREQYF. The CDR3 DNA sequence: TGTGCCAGCAGCAATGGGACACCACCCCGCGAGCAGTACTTC.

V gene TRBV12-3 or TRBV12-4 combines with J gene TRBJ1-3; a weak D match, TRBD1 (5 bases). The CDR3 covers 13 residues. The V end lost 8 bases, the J end lost 8 bases, and 16 bases lay between the germline ends. DNA of the CDR3: TGTGCCAGCGGCCCGGCAGGGCTGGACACCATATATTTT. Translated: CASGPAGLDTIYF.

In this sample, this clonotype turned up a few times. V usage is TRBV2 and J usage is TRBJ1-2; no clear D. V was clipped by 6 bases and J by 2 bases, with 16 bases between them. Germline CDR1 is SNHLY and CDR2 is FYNNEI. The CDR3 has 15 residues. As DNA, the CDR3 is TGTGCCAGCAGGGGATTATCCGACCCCAACTATGGCTACACCTTC. It yields the protein CASRGLSDPNYGYTF.

This clonotype was found a few times. J is TRBJ2-2 and V is TRBV18, with D possibly matching TRBD1 (5 bases). Germline loops: CDR1 KGHSH, CDR2 LQKENI. The CDR3 is made up of 15 amino acids. The germline V and J ends were trimmed by 6 bases and 1 base, with 12 bases remaining between them. CDR3 protein: CASSPSGQNTGELFF. CDR3 in DNA: TGTGCCAGCTCCCCCTCCGGACAGAACACCGGGGAGCTGTTTTTT.

This clonotype was found once. The chain has TRBV2 and TRBJ2-5, with D hard to call. Trimming stripped 4 bases from V and 1 base from J, with 10 bases between. There are 14 residues in the CDR3. CDR1 is SNHLY, CDR2 FYNNEI, per germline. CDR3 residues: CASSGSNAQETQYF. In nucleotides, the CDR3 is TGTGCCAGCAGTGGAAGTAATGCCCAAGAGACCCAGTACTTC.